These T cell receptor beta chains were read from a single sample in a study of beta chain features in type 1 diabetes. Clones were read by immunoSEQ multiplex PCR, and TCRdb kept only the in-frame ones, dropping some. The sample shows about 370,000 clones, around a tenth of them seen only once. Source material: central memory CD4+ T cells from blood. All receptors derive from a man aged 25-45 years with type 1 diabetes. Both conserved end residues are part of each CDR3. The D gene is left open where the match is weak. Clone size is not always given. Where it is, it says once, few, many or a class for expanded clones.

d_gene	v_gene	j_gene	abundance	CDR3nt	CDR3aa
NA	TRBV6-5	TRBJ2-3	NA	TGTGCCAGCAGTTCCTCCACCTTCACAGATACGCAGTATTTT	CASSSSTFTDTQYF
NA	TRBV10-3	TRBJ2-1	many	TGTGGTTCGGCGCGGGACGACAATGAGCAGTTCTTC	CGSARDDNEQFF
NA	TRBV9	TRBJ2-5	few	TGTGCCAGCAGCGCTGACTCTAGCGTGGAGACCCAGTACTTC	CASSADSSVETQYF
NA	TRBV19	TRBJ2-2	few	TGTGCCAGTAGTACTGCGCAATTCCGGGAGCTGTTTTTT	CASSTAQFRELFF
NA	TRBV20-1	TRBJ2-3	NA	TGCAGTGCTTATTTAATGGATACGCAGTATTTT	CSAYLMDTQYF
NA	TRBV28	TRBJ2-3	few	TGTGCCAGCAGTTTATCCGGACAGAGCACAGATACGCAGTATTTT	CASSLSGQSTDTQYF
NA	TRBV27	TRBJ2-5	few	TGTGCCAGCAGCGCGCTCTCTACTGGAGAAGGGACCCAGTACTTC	CASSALSTGEGTQYF
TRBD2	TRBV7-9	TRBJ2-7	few	TGTGCCAGCAGCTCAGGACGGGGGGGAAAGGGCTACGAGCAGTACTTC	CASSSGRGGKGYEQYF
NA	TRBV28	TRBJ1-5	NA	TGTGCCAGCAGTCTGGTTTGGGGGGGAAGCAATCAGCCCCAGCATTTT	CASSLVWGGSNQPQHF
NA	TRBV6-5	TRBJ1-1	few	TGTGCCAGCAGTCGGCGGAGGGGAAACACTGAAGCTTTCTTT	CASSRRRGNTEAFF
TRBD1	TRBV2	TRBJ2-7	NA	TGTGCCAGCAGATACCTGGGACAGGGGGCCGACGAGCAGTACTTC	CASRYLGQGADEQYF
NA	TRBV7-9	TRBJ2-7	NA	TGTGCCAGCAGCCAATTTATTACAGGGTTACTTGGGGAGCAGTACTTC	CASSQFITGLLGEQYF
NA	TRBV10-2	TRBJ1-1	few	TGCGCCAGCAGGGAGGGTTATGGTACTGAAGCTTTCTTT	CASREGYGTEAFF
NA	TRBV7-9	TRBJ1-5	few	TGTGCCAGCAGCCCCCCCGATGGGCCCCAGCATTTT	CASSPPDGPQHF
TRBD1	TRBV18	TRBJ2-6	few	TGTGCCAGCTCACCAGGGACAGCCGGGGCCAACGTCCTGACTTTC	CASSPGTAGANVLTF
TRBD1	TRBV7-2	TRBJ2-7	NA	TGTGCCAGCAACTCCGGGACAGGGTCCTACGAGCAGTACTTC	CASNSGTGSYEQYF
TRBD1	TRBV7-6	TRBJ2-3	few	TGTGCCAGCAGCCTCCGGGACAGGGGGACAGATACGCAGTATTTT	CASSLRDRGTDTQYF
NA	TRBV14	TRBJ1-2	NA	TGTGCCAGCAGCCAAGCAAGGACGGATGGCTACACCTTC	CASSQARTDGYTF
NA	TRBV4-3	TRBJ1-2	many	TGCGCCAGCAGCCAGTCCAACTATGGCTACACCTTC	CASSQSNYGYTF
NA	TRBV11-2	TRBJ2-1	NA	TGTGCCAGCAGCTTAAACAGGATCCTCGGGGAGCAGTTCTTC	CASSLNRILGEQFF
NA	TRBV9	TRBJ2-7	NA	TGTGCCAGCAGCGCGCGCGGCAACAGCTACGAGCAGTACTTC	CASSARGNSYEQYF
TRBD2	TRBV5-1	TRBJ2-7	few	TGCGCCAGCAGCCCGCAGCTAGCGGGAGGATCCCACGAGCAGTACTTC	CASSPQLAGGSHEQYF
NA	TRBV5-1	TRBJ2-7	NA	NA	CASSFRGREQYF
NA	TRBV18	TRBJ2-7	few	TGTGCCAGCTCACCAGACAGCTCCTACGAGCAGTACTTC	CASSPDSSYEQYF
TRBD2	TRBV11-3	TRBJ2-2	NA	TGTGCCAGCAGGCCGGGACTAGCAGACACCGGGGAGCTGTTTTTT	CASRPGLADTGELFF
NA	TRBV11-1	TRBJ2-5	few	TGTGCCAGCAGCTTCCCTGTGGACACCGAAGAGACCCAGTACTTC	CASSFPVDTEETQYF
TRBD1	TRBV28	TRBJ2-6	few	TGTGCCAGCACGTCGGGACAGGGGAACTCTGGGGCCAACGTCCTGACTTTC	CASTSGQGNSGANVLTF
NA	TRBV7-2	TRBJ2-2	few	TGTGCCAGCAGCGTCGGGACTCACACCGGGGAGCTGTTTTTT	CASSVGTHTGELFF
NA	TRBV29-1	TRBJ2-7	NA	TGCAGCTTTAGGGCCTACGACGAGCAGTACTTC	CSFRAYDEQYF
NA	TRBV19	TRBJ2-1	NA	TGTGCCAGTAGTATCCTTGAGGGCAATGAGCAGTTCTTC	CASSILEGNEQFF
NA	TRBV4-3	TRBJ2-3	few	TGCGCCAGCAGCCTGGAGGGAGATACGCAGTATTTT	CASSLEGDTQYF
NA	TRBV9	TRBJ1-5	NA	TGTGCCAGCAGCTTCCAGGATGGGCAGCCCCAGCATTTT	CASSFQDGQPQHF
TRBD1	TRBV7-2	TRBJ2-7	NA	TGTGCCAGCAGCTTAGATAGGGGGCAGGGCGAGCAGTACTTC	CASSLDRGQGEQYF
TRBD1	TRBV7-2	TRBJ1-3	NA	TGTGCCAGCAGCTTAGACAGGGGGAGTGGAAACACCATATATTTT	CASSLDRGSGNTIYF
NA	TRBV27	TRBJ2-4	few	TGTGCCAGCAGCTCACAGGGTTCGGCCAAAAACATTCAGTACTTC	CASSSQGSAKNIQYF
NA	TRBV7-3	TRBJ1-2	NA	TGTGCCAGCAGCTTTTCAGGGTACGGCTACACCTTC	CASSFSGYGYTF
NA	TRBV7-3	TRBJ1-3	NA	TGTGCCACGGGGGGAAGAAACACCATATATTTT	CATGGRNTIYF
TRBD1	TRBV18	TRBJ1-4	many	TGTGCCAGCTCGGGACAGCCTAATGAAAAACTGTTTTTT	CASSGQPNEKLFF
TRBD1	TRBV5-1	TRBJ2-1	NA	TGCGCCAGCAGGCGGGACAGGCCGAGCTCCTACAATGAGCAGTTCTTC	CASRRDRPSSYNEQFF
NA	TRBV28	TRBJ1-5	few	TGTGCCAGCAGTTGGGACAACAATCAGCCCCAGCATTTT	CASSWDNNQPQHF
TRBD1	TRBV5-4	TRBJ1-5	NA	TGTGCCAGCAGCCCCGGACAGGGGAATGGGCCCCAGCATTTT	CASSPGQGNGPQHF
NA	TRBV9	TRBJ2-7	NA	TGTGCCAGCAGCGAAGGACTGGCTCGGACCCGGAAGGGGCAGTACTTC	CASSEGLARTRKGQYF
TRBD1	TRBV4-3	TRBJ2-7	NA	TGCGCCAGCAGCCCGCGGACAGGGTTGTACGAGCAGTACTTC	CASSPRTGLYEQYF
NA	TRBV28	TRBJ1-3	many	TGTGCCAGCAGGGAGATGGGAAACACCATATATTTT	CASREMGNTIYF
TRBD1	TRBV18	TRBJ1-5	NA	TGTGCCAGCTCGTTACAGGGGGCACAGCCCCAGCATTTT	CASSLQGAQPQHF
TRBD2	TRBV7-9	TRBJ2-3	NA	TGTGCCAGCACCGATGGCGGGAGGGCGAGAGATACGCAGTATTTT	CASTDGGRARDTQYF
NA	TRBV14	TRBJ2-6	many	TGTGCCAGCAGCCAAGATCGTGCCTCTGGGGCCAACGTCCTGACTTTC	CASSQDRASGANVLTF
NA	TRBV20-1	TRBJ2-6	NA	TGCAGTGTTCCGTGGGCCAACGTCCTGACTTTC	CSVPWANVLTF